Listed below are T cell receptor beta chains from one sample, sequenced in a study of shared clonotypes between healthy human individuals. Produced via immunoSEQ multiplex PCR; TCRdb's table is partial and in-frame only. The table includes about 500,000 clones, approximately 77% detected once. Sample: PBMCs. The receptors were sampled from a woman in her forties in good health. Some clones in this sample may be carry-over from other donors' samples. The CDR3 runs from the conserved cysteine through the conserved F or W.

j_call: TRBJ1-6; v_call: TRBV30; cdr3_aa: CAWIRDSTGNSPLHF
j_call: TRBJ2-2; v_call: TRBV2; cdr3_aa: CASSESRQGGTGELFF
j_call: TRBJ2-7; v_call: TRBV30; cdr3_aa: CAWIGRNQYEQYF
j_call: TRBJ2-3; v_call: TRBV5-8; cdr3_aa: CASRQGWGSTDTQYF
j_call: TRBJ1-5; v_call: TRBV19; cdr3_aa: CASRDPSNQPQHF
j_call: TRBJ2-1; v_call: TRBV4-1; cdr3_aa: CASSPVGVTYNEQFF
j_call: TRBJ2-7; v_call: TRBV5-1; cdr3_aa: CASSLAISPAGDPYEQYF
j_call: TRBJ1-4; v_call: TRBV28; cdr3_aa: CASSFREKLFF
j_call: TRBJ2-5; v_call: TRBV9; cdr3_aa: CASSVGQGFLETQYF
j_call: TRBJ1-1; v_call: TRBV18; cdr3_aa: CASFRTGPHTEAFF
j_call: TRBJ2-3; v_call: TRBV6-4; cdr3_aa: CASSGGSGTGRDTQYF
j_call: TRBJ1-3; v_call: TRBV27; cdr3_aa: CASSLVGPGNTIYF
j_call: TRBJ2-7; v_call: TRBV5-5; cdr3_aa: CASSYQGREQYF
j_call: TRBJ2-5; v_call: TRBV7-3; cdr3_aa: CASSPPGQGRETQYF
j_call: TRBJ2-1; v_call: TRBV2; cdr3_aa: CASNSGQSYNEQFF
j_call: TRBJ2-7; v_call: TRBV15; cdr3_aa: CATSRDGRGLYEQYF
j_call: TRBJ1-4; v_call: TRBV30; cdr3_aa: CAWSLLGSNEKLFF
j_call: TRBJ2-7; v_call: TRBV5-4; cdr3_aa: CASSLGAESSYEQYF
j_call: TRBJ1-3; v_call: TRBV27; cdr3_aa: CASSPSGRSSGNTIYF
j_call: TRBJ2-7; v_call: TRBV9; cdr3_aa: CASSVGPAGVYEQYF
j_call: TRBJ2-7; v_call: TRBV7-9; cdr3_aa: CASSPRGSRAYEQYF
j_call: TRBJ2-2; v_call: TRBV7-9; cdr3_aa: CASSLGRGELFF
j_call: TRBJ1-1; v_call: TRBV6-1; cdr3_aa: CASSEWDTYTEAFF
j_call: TRBJ2-7; v_call: TRBV7-6; cdr3_aa: CASSLSAGGYEQYF
j_call: .; v_call: TRBV30; cdr3_aa: CAFTGGTHEQYF
j_call: TRBJ1-1; v_call: TRBV5-4; cdr3_aa: CASSLTVPNTEAFF
j_call: TRBJ2-5; v_call: TRBV25-1; cdr3_aa: CASSPLLAGRETQYF
j_call: TRBJ2-5; v_call: TRBV28; cdr3_aa: CASSLRRGEETQYF
j_call: TRBJ1-3; v_call: TRBV4-1; cdr3_aa: CASSQGRVRGLTGNTIYF
j_call: TRBJ2-2; v_call: TRBV7-3; cdr3_aa: CASSLVAGGLAGELFF